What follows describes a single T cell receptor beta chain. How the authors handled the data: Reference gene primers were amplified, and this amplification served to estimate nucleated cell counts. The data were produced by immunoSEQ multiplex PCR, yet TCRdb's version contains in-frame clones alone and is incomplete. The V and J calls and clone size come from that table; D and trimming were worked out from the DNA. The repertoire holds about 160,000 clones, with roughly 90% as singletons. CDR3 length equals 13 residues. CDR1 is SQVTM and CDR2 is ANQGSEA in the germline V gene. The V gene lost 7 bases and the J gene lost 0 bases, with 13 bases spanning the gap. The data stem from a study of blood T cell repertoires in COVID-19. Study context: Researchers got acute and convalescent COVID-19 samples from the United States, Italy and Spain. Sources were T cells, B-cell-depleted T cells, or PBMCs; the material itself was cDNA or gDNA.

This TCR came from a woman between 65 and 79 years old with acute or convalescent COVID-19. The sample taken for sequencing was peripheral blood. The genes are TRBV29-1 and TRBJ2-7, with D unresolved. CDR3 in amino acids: CSAPRVSSYEQYF. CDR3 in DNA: TGCAGCGCCCCACGGGTATCCTCCTACGAGCAGTACTTC.